This is a list of T cell receptor beta chains from one sample in a study of cytomegalovirus exposure and HLA in healthy donors. The repertoire was sequenced with immunoSEQ multiplex PCR; TCRdb's copy has only in-frame clones and lacks some. The listing records 30,000 to 50,000 clones. Sequenced material: PBMCs. These receptor sequences come from a woman aged 30 to 39 in good health and CMV-seropositive. Both conserved end residues are part of each CDR3. The D gene is left open where the match is weak.

CDR3aa: CASSQCRYSGGAGNEQFF
CDR3nt: TGTGCCAGCAGCCAATGCAGGTATAGCGGGGGGGCAGGTAATGAGCAGTTCTTC
j_gene: TRBJ2-1
d_gene: TRBD2
v_gene: TRBV16

CDR3aa: CASSLVYSGGHNEQFF
CDR3nt: TGTGCCAGCAGTCTGGTGTATAGCGGGGGGCACAATGAGCAGTTCTTC
j_gene: TRBJ2-1
d_gene: TRBD2
v_gene: TRBV5-6

CDR3aa: CASSPSGGYNEQFF
CDR3nt: TGTGCCAGCTCACCGAGCGGGGGTTACAATGAGCAGTTCTTC
j_gene: TRBJ2-1
d_gene: TRBD2
v_gene: TRBV18

CDR3aa: CSVDGLAGGREQFF
CDR3nt: TGCAGCGTTGATGGGCTAGCGGGGGGCCGGGAGCAGTTCTTC
j_gene: TRBJ2-1
d_gene: TRBD2
v_gene: TRBV29-1

CDR3aa: CASRLDRVYTF
CDR3nt: TGTGCCAGCAGATTGGACAGAGTCTACACCTTC
j_gene: TRBJ1-2
d_gene: -
v_gene: TRBV5-6

CDR3aa: CASSLVHRNTEAFF
CDR3nt: TGTGCCAGCAGCTTAGTACACAGAAACACTGAAGCTTTCTTT
j_gene: TRBJ1-1
d_gene: -
v_gene: TRBV7-8

CDR3aa: CASSPADSGKNIQYF
CDR3nt: TGTGCCAGCAGTCCTGCGGACTCCGGCAAAAACATTCAGTACTTC
j_gene: TRBJ2-4
d_gene: -
v_gene: TRBV2

CDR3aa: CASSSRQVGHYEQYF
CDR3nt: TGTGCCAGCAGCTCTAGACAGGTCGGCCACTACGAGCAGTACTTC
j_gene: TRBJ2-7
d_gene: -
v_gene: TRBV7-8

CDR3aa: CASSSGLKGDGTQYF
CDR3nt: TGTGCCAGCAGCTCGGGACTCAAAGGGGATGGTACGCAGTATTTT
j_gene: TRBJ2-3
d_gene: -
v_gene: TRBV5-4

CDR3aa: CASSYQRGETQYF
CDR3nt: TGTGCCAGCAGCTATCAGCGGGGAGAGACCCAGTACTTC
j_gene: TRBJ2-5
d_gene: TRBD2
v_gene: TRBV7-2

CDR3aa: CASSLVVRGEDTQYF
CDR3nt: TGTGCCAGCAGCTTAGTGGTCAGGGGGGAAGATACGCAGTATTTT
j_gene: TRBJ2-3
d_gene: -
v_gene: TRBV7-9

CDR3aa: CASSEIRGGNYGYTF
CDR3nt: TGTGCCAGCAGTGAAATAAGAGGCGGAAACTATGGCTACACCTTC
j_gene: TRBJ1-2
d_gene: -
v_gene: TRBV2

CDR3aa: CASSHDRDTEAFF
CDR3nt: TGTGCCAGCAGCCACGACAGGGACACTGAAGCTTTCTTT
j_gene: TRBJ1-1
d_gene: TRBD1
v_gene: TRBV7-2

CDR3aa: CASREPGQGVYEQYF
CDR3nt: TGCGCCAGCAGGGAACCGGGACAGGGTGTCTACGAGCAGTACTTC
j_gene: TRBJ2-7
d_gene: TRBD1
v_gene: TRBV10-2

CDR3aa: CASSESGGYEKLFF
CDR3nt: TGTGCCAGCAGTGAATCGGGGGGCTATGAAAAACTGTTTTTT
j_gene: TRBJ1-4
d_gene: -
v_gene: TRBV2

CDR3aa: CATSDRGKISNYGYTF
CDR3nt: TGCGCCACCTCGGACAGGGGAAAAATCAGTAACTATGGCTACACCTTC
j_gene: TRBJ1-2
d_gene: TRBD1
v_gene: TRBV4-1

CDR3aa: CASSVSTSGGYEQYF
CDR3nt: TGTGCCAGCAGCGTCTCGACTAGCGGGGGATACGAGCAGTACTTC
j_gene: TRBJ2-7
d_gene: TRBD2
v_gene: TRBV7-9